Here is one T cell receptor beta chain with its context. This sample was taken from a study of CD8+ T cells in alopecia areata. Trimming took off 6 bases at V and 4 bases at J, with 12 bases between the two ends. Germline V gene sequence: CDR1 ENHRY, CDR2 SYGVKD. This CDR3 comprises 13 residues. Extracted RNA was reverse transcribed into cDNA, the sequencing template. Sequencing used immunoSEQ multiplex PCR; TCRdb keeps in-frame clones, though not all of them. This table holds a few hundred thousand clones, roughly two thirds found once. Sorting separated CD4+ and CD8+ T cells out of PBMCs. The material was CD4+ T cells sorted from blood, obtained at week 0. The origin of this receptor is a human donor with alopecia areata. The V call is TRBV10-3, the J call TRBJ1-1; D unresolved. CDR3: CAIRDSSGTEAFF. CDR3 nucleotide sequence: TGTGCCATCAGGGACTCCTCGGGCACTGAAGCTTTCTTT.